This passage covers 25 T cell receptor beta chains from one sample sequenced in a study of PD-L1 blockade in urothelial cancer (dated by TCRdb to about 2017). The protocol used for the library was the immunoSEQ multiplex PCR assay. TCRdb retrieved this table from immuneACCESS and kept in-frame rearrangements only. Not all clones are present; in checked studies, unresolved V genes account for under half, and no reason is known for the remainder. A total of 40,000 to 60,000 clones appear in this sample, 84% of them only once. The ten largest make up approximately 2.9% of the sample. The time point tag for this specimen amounts to: pretreatment peripheral blood. Here the sequenced sample was PBMCs, taken around atezolizumab (anti-PD-L1) treatment. The receptors were gathered from a man between 65 and 85 years old with urothelial cancer.

The CDR3 is CASRGRTVSGDSSNFGYTF. Here the CDR3 DNA reads TGTGCCAGCAGAGGTAGGACAGTTTCGGGCGACAGTTCTAATTTCGGCTACACCTTC. The rearrangement joins TRBV9 to TRBJ1-2, with D possibly being TRBD1 (6 bases). V was cut by 5 bases and J by 8 bases, with 34 bases left in between. Germline lookup yields CDR1 SGDLS and CDR2 YYNGEE. CDR3 length: 19 residues.

This chain links TRBV7-9 with TRBJ2-5; maybe TRBD2 (5 bases). V was cut by 1 base and J by 3 bases, with 9 bases left in between. The CDR3 consists of 14 residues. The germline gives CDR1 SEHNR, CDR2 FQNEAQ (reference sequence). The CDR3 here is CASSLVVGKETQYF. Here the CDR3 DNA reads TGTGCCAGCAGCTTAGTCGTCGGGAAAGAGACCCAGTACTTC.

Here the CDR3 DNA reads TGTGCCAGCAGTACAGGGAACTATGGCTACACCTTC. This gives the protein CASSTGNYGYTF. This chain joins TRBV27 and TRBJ1-2, with D possibly matching TRBD1 (6 bases). Trimming took 5 bases from V and 2 from J, leaving 6 bases between them. The CDR3 consists of 12 residues. Germline CDR1 MNHEY, CDR2 SMNVEV (reference sequence).

The chain couples TRBV29-1 to TRBJ2-3; no firm D call. The germline V gene has CDR1 SQVTM and CDR2 ANQGSEA. V lost 0 bases to trimming and J lost 3 bases, with 10 bases between them. CDR3 length equals 14 residues. In nucleotides, the CDR3 is TGCAGCGTTGAAGAATACCGAGGAACAGATACGCAGTATTTT. This codes for CSVEEYRGTDTQYF.

This sequence joins TRBV20-1 and TRBJ1-1, with D uncertain. V was clipped by 6 bases and J by 7 bases, with 12 bases between them. The CDR3 covers 11 residues. Germline loops: CDR1 DFQATT, CDR2 SNEGSKA (reference sequence). The CDR3 reads CSATPRGEAFF. The CDR3 DNA reads TGCAGTGCCACACCCCGCGGTGAAGCTTTCTTT.

This clone was counted between two and nine times. The chain recombines TRBV7-2 with TRBJ1-2, with D unresolved. The CDR3 spans 13 residues. Between the trimmed V and J ends, which lost 4 bases and 4 bases, there was a span of 10 bases. Germline V CDR1 and CDR2: SGHTA, FQGNSA. DNA of the CDR3: TGTGCCAGCAGCTCCTCCCGGGGCTATGGCTACACCTTC. Translation gives CASSSSRGYGYTF.

This rearrangement joins TRBV11-3 to TRBJ2-1; a weak D match, TRBD2 (7 bases). CDR1 is SGHNT, CDR2 YENEEA, per germline. The V end lost 4 bases, the J end lost 8 bases, and 21 bases lay between the germline ends. The CDR3 length is 16 residues. CDR3 sequence reads: CASSSTGRGPQDEQFF. The CDR3 nucleotides read TGTGCCAGCAGCTCTACGGGGCGGGGGCCCCAGGATGAGCAGTTCTTC. The variable domain in full, with the rest retrieved from reference TRBV11-3 and TRBJ2-1, is EAGVVQSPRYKIIEKKQPVAFWCNPISGHNTLYWYLQNLGQGPELLIRYENEEAVDDSQLPKDRFSAERLKGVDSTLKIQPAELGDSAVYLCASSSTGRGPQDEQFFGPGTRLTVL.

The chain has TRBV11-2 and TRBJ2-1; 7 nucleotides align to TRBD2. Germline CDR1 is SGHAT and CDR2 is FQNNGV. CDR3 length equals 15 residues. V dropped 1 base and J dropped 4; count of bases not matched to a gene: 4. The CDR3 DNA is TGTGCCAGCAGCTTAGTGGGAGGGATTTACAATGAGCAGTTCTTC. Translated, it gives CASSLVGGIYNEQFF.

The chain recombines TRBV6-1 with TRBJ2-5; TRBD1 aligns across 8 bases. The closer fit of TRBJ2-7 to the DNA end suggests the J call may be wrong. The CDR3 totals 15 residues. Germline CDR1 MNHNS, CDR2 SASEGT. The DNA of the CDR3 is TGTGCCAGCAGTGAACGGACAGGGAGCTCCTACGAGCAGTACTTC. Translating it yields CASSERTGSSYEQYF.

This clone occurred a few times. The V call is TRBV2, the J call TRBJ1-5; a possible D gene is TRBD1 (6 bases). Trimming took off 4 bases at V and 2 bases at J, with 12 bases between the two ends. CDR1 is SNHLY and CDR2 is FYNNEI in the germline V gene. The CDR3 extends over 15 amino acids. The CDR3: CASSASQGGNQPQHF. In nucleotides, the CDR3 is TGTGCCAGCAGTGCCTCACAGGGTGGCAATCAGCCCCAGCATTTT.

The chain is built from TRBV6-6 and TRBJ1-2, with D perhaps TRBD1 (5 bases). V gave up 4 bases and J gave up 5 bases, with 11 bases separating them. The germline CDR1 and CDR2 sequences are MNHNY and SVGAGI (reference sequence). This CDR3 is built from 13 residues. The CDR3 DNA follows: TGTGCCAGCAGTTCTGAAGGGGATTATGGCTACACCTTC. Its translation is CASSSEGDYGYTF.

The chain uses TRBV11-2 and TRBJ1-5; 10 bases agree with TRBD1. The CDR3 covers 17 residues. Germline V gene data show CDR1 as SGHAT and CDR2 as FQNNGV. The V gene end was trimmed by 2 bases and the J gene end by 6 bases; junction bases not matched to a gene: 10. Written as DNA, the CDR3 is TGTGCCAGCAGCTTATCCACGGGGGACAGGGGAAGTCAGCCCCAGCATTTT. Translated: CASSLSTGDRGSQPQHF.

This clone was seen more than once but under ten times. The rearrangement uses TRBV7-3 and TRBJ2-1; 9 nucleotides match TRBD1. The CDR3 loop spans 16 amino acids. Trimming removed 2 bases from V and 4 bases from J; junction bases left unmatched: 6. CDR1 SGHTA and CDR2 FQGTGA come from the germline V gene. CDR3 coding DNA: TGTGCCAGCAGCTTAGCGTGGACAGGGGCATACAATGAGCAGTTCTTC. Protein product: CASSLAWTGAYNEQFF.

This clone appeared once. The chain joins TRBV5-4 to TRBJ2-1; possibly TRBD2 for D (5 bases). This CDR3 has 15 residues. The V end lost 4 bases, the J end lost 7 bases, and 18 bases lay between the germline ends. Looked up from germline, CDR1 is SGHNT and CDR2 is YYREEE (reference sequence). The CDR3 region has the DNA TGTGCCAGCAGCGCCCGGTCCCAAACGGGGAATGAGCAGTTCTTC. This sequence encodes CASSARSQTGNEQFF.

By sample fraction, this clone is medium-sized (0.01 to 0.1%). The rearrangement links TRBV2 to TRBJ2-2, with 7 bases aligning to TRBD2. Germline V gene data show CDR1 as SNHLY and CDR2 as FYNNEI. The CDR3 is made up of 14 amino acids. V shed 2 bases and J 5 bases; nucleotides not matched to a gene: 2. As DNA, the CDR3 is TGTGCCAGCAGTGAAATCGGGGGGACCGGGGAGCTGTTTTTT. This gives the protein CASSEIGGTGELFF. The whole variable domain, filled in from reference TRBV2 and TRBJ2-2, reads EPEVTQTPSHQVTQMGQEVILRCVPISNHLYFYWYRQILGQKVEFLVSFYNNEISEKSEIFDDQFSVERPDGSNFTLKIRSTKLEDSAMYFCASSEIGGTGELFFGEGSRLTVL.

The rearrangement uses TRBV15 and TRBJ1-5; D is uncertain. CDR1 LNHNV and CDR2 YYDKDF come from the germline V gene (reference sequence). This CDR3 has 14 amino acids. The V end was cut by 2 bases, the J end by 1 base, with 6 bases between. The CDR3 region has the DNA TGTGCCACCAGCAGACCAGAAAGCAATCAGCCCCAGCATTTT. Its translation: CATSRPESNQPQHF.

The J gene is TRBJ1-4, the V gene TRBV5-1; 7 bases match TRBD1. This CDR3 is built from 14 residues. J gave up 2 bases and V 7 bases, and 5 bases lay outside the gene matches. Germline-derived CDR1 and CDR2 are SGHRS and YFSETQ. This CDR3 reads CASGLQGTNEKLFF. CDR3 nucleotide sequence: TGCGCCAGCGGCCTACAGGGGACTAATGAAAAACTGTTTTTT.

The chain joins TRBV6-5 to TRBJ2-1; TRBD1 might be the D (7 bases). CDR1 is MNHEY and CDR2 is SVGAGI in the germline V gene. This CDR3 spans 12 amino acids. Trimming removed 6 bases from V and 7 bases from J, with 10 bases in between. The CDR3 DNA reads as TGTGCCAGCAGCCCAGGGGGGAATGAGCAGTTCTTC. Translation: CASSPGGNEQFF.

The rearrangement uses TRBV7-2 and TRBJ2-2; D may be TRBD2 (6 bases). Germline V CDR1 and CDR2: SGHTA, FQGNSA. This CDR3 spans 16 amino acids. Trimming left V 4 bases short and J 1 base short, with 13 bases between. This CDR3 reads CASSSEGRRNTGELFF. DNA for the CDR3: TGTGCCAGCAGCTCGGAGGGCAGGCGGAACACCGGGGAGCTGTTTTTT.

This sequence joins TRBV18 and TRBJ1-6, with 7 positions matching TRBD1. This CDR3 is 15 amino acids long. Per germline, CDR1 KGHSH and CDR2 LQKENI. Trimming took 3 bases from V and 7 from J; bases not matched to a gene: 6. The CDR3 reads CASSPPTGDNSPLHF. The CDR3 DNA is TGTGCCAGCTCACCCCCCACAGGGGACAATTCACCCCTCCACTTT. The entire variable domain, with the rest obtained from reference TRBV18 and TRBJ1-6, is as follows: NAGVMQNPRHLVRRRGQEARLRCSPMKGHSHVYWYRQLPEEGLKFMVYLQKENIIDESGMPKERFSAEFPKEGPSILRIQQVVRGDSAAYFCASSPPTGDNSPLHFGNGTRLTVT.

This clone was seen a single time. The chain recombines TRBV4-1 with TRBJ2-1, with 8 bases matching TRBD2. V shed 3 bases and J 6 bases; nucleotides not matched to a gene: 16. The CDR3 spans 18 residues. Germline-derived CDR1 and CDR2 are MGHRA and YSYEKL. CDR3 sequence: CASSHFGERGYLGNEQFF. The CDR3 region has the DNA TGCGCCAGCAGCCACTTTGGGGAGCGGGGGTACCTGGGCAATGAGCAGTTCTTC.

This clone has only one observation. The gene calls are TRBV7-2 and TRBJ1-3; 8 nucleotides line up with TRBD1. The CDR3 has 17 amino acids. V shed 3 bases and J 7 bases; nucleotides not matched to a gene: 14. The germline V gene has CDR1 SGHTA and CDR2 FQGNSA. The CDR3 sequence is CASSLVPTGGDTNTIYF. The CDR3 nucleotides read TGTGCCAGCAGCTTGGTCCCCACAGGGGGTGATACGAACACCATATATTTT.

V is TRBV29-1 and J is TRBJ1-1, with 10 bases aligning to TRBD1. The CDR3 spans 16 residues. Germline assignment: CDR1 SQVTM and CDR2 ANQGSEA. After removal of 3 bases from V and 0 bases from J, the junction contained 7 bases not matched to a gene. CDR3 loop: CSVDGQGGAMNTEAFF. In nucleotides, the CDR3 is TGCAGCGTTGACGGACAGGGGGGGGCTATGAACACTGAAGCTTTCTTT.

The CDR3 spells CAISDTGDHQETQYF. DNA of the CDR3: TGTGCCATCAGTGACACAGGCGATCACCAAGAGACCCAGTACTTC. The chain links TRBV10-3 to TRBJ2-5; D perhaps matches TRBD1 (5 bases). CDR1 and CDR2 from the germline V gene are ENHRY and SYGVKD. The CDR3 is 15 amino acids. The V gene lost 3 bases and the J gene lost 0 bases, with 11 bases spanning the gap.

DNA for the CDR3: TGTGCCAGCCGCCGGGTCCAGGGGACGGTAGAGACCCAGTACTTC. It is translated as CASRRVQGTVETQYF. This chain uses TRBV28 with TRBJ2-5, with D possibly TRBD1 on 6 matching bases. This CDR3 is built from 15 residues. V dropped 8 bases and J dropped 4 bases, with 20 bases sitting between them. Germline assignment: CDR1 MDHEN and CDR2 SYDVKM. The variable domain in full, completed from reference TRBV28 and TRBJ2-5, reads DVKVTQSSRYLVKRTGEKVFLECVQDMDHENMFWYRQDPGLGLRLIYFSYDVKMKEKGDIPEGYSVSREKKERFSLILESASTNQTSMYLCASRRVQGTVETQYFGPGTRLLVL.